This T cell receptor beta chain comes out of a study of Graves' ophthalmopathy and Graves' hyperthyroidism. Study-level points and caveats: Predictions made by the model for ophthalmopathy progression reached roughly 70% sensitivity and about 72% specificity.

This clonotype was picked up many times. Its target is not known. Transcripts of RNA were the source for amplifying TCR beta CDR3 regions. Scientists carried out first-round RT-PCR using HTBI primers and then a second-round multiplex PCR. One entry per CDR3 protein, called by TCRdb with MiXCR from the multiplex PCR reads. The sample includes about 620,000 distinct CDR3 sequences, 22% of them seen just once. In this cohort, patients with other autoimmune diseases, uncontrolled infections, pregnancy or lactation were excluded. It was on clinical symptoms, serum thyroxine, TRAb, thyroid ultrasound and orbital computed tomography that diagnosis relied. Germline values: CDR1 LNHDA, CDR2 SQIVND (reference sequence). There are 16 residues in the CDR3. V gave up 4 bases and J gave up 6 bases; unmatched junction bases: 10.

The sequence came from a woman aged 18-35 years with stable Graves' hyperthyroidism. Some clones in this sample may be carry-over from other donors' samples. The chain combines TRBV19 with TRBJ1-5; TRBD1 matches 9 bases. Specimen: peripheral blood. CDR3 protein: CASSSQQGALGQPQHF. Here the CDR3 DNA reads TGTGCCAGTAGTAGTCAACAGGGGGCCCTCGGTCAGCCCCAGCATTTT.